This T cell receptor beta chain was documented in a study of OX40 agonist ivuxolimab in advanced cancers. Regarding the study as a whole: In CD8+ T cells, expanded clones were on average more numerous than in CD4+.

The method was immunoSEQ multiplex PCR; TCRdb's version includes in-frame clones alone and lacks a portion of them. The profile shows about 100,000 clones, over 85% of them singletons. Blood was sampled at baseline, cycle 4 day 1, and cycle 7 day 1. The sample holds one count of this clone. The antigen remains undetermined. Germline V gene data show CDR1 as SGHRS and CDR2 as YFSETQ. V was pared by 4 bases and J by 8 bases, with 12 bases between. The CDR3 is made up of 13 amino acids. The receptor comes from an adult with an advanced solid tumor such as melanoma, head and neck, liver or kidney cancer. The rearrangement joins TRBV5-1 to TRBJ1-4; D is possibly TRBD1 (5 bases). Sequences were derived from CD4+ or CD8+ T cells sorted from blood, sampled in a trial of the OX40 agonist ivuxolimab. CDR3 sequence reads: CASSPQGGEKLFF. The CDR3 DNA reads as TGCGCCAGCAGCCCGCAGGGCGGGGAAAAACTGTTTTTT.